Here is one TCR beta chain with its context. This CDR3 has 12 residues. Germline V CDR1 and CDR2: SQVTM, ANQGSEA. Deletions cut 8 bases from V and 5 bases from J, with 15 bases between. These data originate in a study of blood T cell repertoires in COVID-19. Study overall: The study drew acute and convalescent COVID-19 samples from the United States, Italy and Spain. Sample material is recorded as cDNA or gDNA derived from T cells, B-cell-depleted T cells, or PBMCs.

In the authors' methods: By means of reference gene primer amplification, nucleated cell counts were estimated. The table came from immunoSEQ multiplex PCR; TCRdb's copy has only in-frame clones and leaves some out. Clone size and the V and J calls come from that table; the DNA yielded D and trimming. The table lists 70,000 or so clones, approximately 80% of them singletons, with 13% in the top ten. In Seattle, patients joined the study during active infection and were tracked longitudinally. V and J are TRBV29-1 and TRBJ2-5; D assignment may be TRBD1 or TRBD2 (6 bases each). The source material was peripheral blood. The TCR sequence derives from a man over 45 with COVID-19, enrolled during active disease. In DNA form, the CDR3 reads TGCAGCTCGGGGGCAGGAAGGGAGACCCAGTACTTC. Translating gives CSSGAGRETQYF.